This TCR beta chain was captured by sequencing in a study of blood T cells in healthy people across ages. Across the whole study: When template switching was applied, about one barcoded beta molecule was captured per two T cells.

V was clipped by 4 bases and J by 4 bases; unmatched bases: 9. The CDR3 contains 15 residues. CDR1 is SGHTA and CDR2 is FQGNSA in the germline V gene. Together with a sample-barcoded 5' primer, a J-beta primer mix was included in a second PCR lasting roughly 6 to 12 cycles. A single record per CDR3 protein comes from TCRdb applying MiXCR to the 5' RACE reads. Among hundreds of thousands of distinct CDR3 sequences listed, roughly a quarter were seen once. This sample was also put to use in a study of T cells of mothers and their children.

This clonotype was obtained from a boy aged 2 to 10 in good health. Sequenced input: blood. V is TRBV7-2 and J is TRBJ2-5; TRBD1 aligns across 7 bases. Here the CDR3 reads CASSSGQARGETQYF. Here the CDR3 DNA reads TGTGCCAGCAGCTCTGGACAGGCTCGGGGAGAGACCCAGTACTTC.